The present entry profiles one T cell receptor beta chain with its context. 60 Vbeta and 13 Jbeta primers were used in PCR. The protocol was immunoSEQ multiplex PCR, while the TCRdb copy is restricted to in-frame clones and leaves out a portion. The sample carries hundreds of thousands of clones, almost 80% recorded once. V lost 4 bases, J lost 3 bases, and 4 bases stayed unmatched. Germline CDR1 MNHEY, CDR2 SVGAGI. The CDR3 is made up of 16 amino acids. The data belong to a study of cytomegalovirus exposure and HLA in healthy donors. Input material: PBMCs. The sequence came from a man aged 18 to 30 in good health and CMV-seronegative. The chain is built from TRBV6-5 and TRBJ1-3; 12 bases align to TRBD1. The CDR3 nucleotides read TGTGCCAGCAGTTCGGGACAGGGGGCTAATGGAAACACCATATATTTT. The encoded protein is CASSSGQGANGNTIYF.